This TCR beta chain originates from a study of CD8+ T cells in alopecia areata. As for the study in general: Twice a day, 5 to 10 mg of oral tofacitinib was administered to treated patients. Tofacitinib was given for 6 to 18 months, then stopped for 6 months. Whole-study findings and limits: It was lesional scalp, especially alopecia totalis/universalis, that showed higher clonality than normal scalp.

With regard to this clone: Its antigen is as yet unknown.

Both peripheral blood and punch biopsies of lesional scalp skin were obtained from patients who had alopecia areata. V was pared by 1 base and J by 4 bases, with 7 bases between. The CDR3 consists of 13 residues. Germline CDR1 reads SGHVS; CDR2 reads FNYEAQ. RNA, once extracted, was reverse transcribed into cDNA for use as the sequencing template. Assay used: immunoSEQ multiplex PCR; TCRdb lists only in-frame clones, some missing. The data contain more than 200,000 clones, roughly two thirds of them singletons. The clonotype comes from a human donor with alopecia areata. The chain links TRBV7-6 to TRBJ2-5, with a tentative D call TRBD2 (5 bases). The sample in question was CD4+ T cells sorted from blood, obtained at week 0. CDR3 in DNA: TGTGCCAGCAGCTTAGGGACTTCAGAGACCCAGTACTTC. This translates into CASSLGTSETQYF.